This T cell receptor beta chain comes out of a study of Graves' ophthalmopathy and Graves' hyperthyroidism listed by TCRdb under 2018. General notes on the study: Peripheral blood samples were taken at the time of initial diagnosis, before any treatment was given. TCR beta repertoire signatures were used to distinguish Graves' ophthalmopathy from Graves' hyperthyroidism and to predict progression to ophthalmopathy. In total, under 150 blood samples were TCR-sequenced: 43 ophthalmopathy, over 70 hyperthyroidism and approximately 17 hyperthyroidism-to-ophthalmopathy patients. To explore V-J signatures that distinguish ophthalmopathy from hyperthyroidism, a discovery set of 90 to 100 patients was enrolled, made up of some 41 with ophthalmopathy and around 60 with stable hyperthyroidism. An independent validation cohort comprised 18 hyperthyroidism patients and 15 to 17 patients who later progressed from hyperthyroidism to ophthalmopathy. T-cell repertoires of thyroid tissue and blood were compared in more than 5 hyperthyroidism patients. Following sampling, methimazole starting at 30 mg daily was administered to hyperthyroidism patients, and high-dose intravenous methylprednisolone was administered to ophthalmopathy patients.

Ophthalmopathy patients were characterized by moderately to severely active disease, a Clinical Activity Score of at least 3, a NOSPECS grade of at least 4, and a disease duration under 3 months. Patients with other autoimmune diseases, uncontrolled infections, pregnancy or lactation were excluded from the study. Diagnosis relied on clinical symptoms, serum thyroxine, TRAb, thyroid ultrasound and orbital computed tomography. Ficoll-Paque density gradient centrifugation was used to isolate PBMCs from around 10 ml of fresh peripheral blood. Trizol reagent was used to extract the total RNA, and its quality was then checked on an Agilent 2100 Bioanalyzer. TCR beta CDR3 regions were amplified from RNA transcripts for repertoire sequencing. The first round was an RT-PCR using HTBI primers with the Qiagen OneStep RT-PCR kit, and this first round was followed by a second-round multiplex PCR, then size selection and purification. Sequencing of the libraries was carried out on an Illumina HiSeq2000 in paired-end mode with 100 bp reads. On the authors' methods: Reads were processed with SOAPnuke, discarding reads with adapters, uncalled bases, mean Phred below 15, or no exact constant-primer or identifier match. High-quality paired reads were merged with COPE v1.2.5. Clonotypes were defined as unique nucleotide sequences and were aligned to IMGT TRB V, D and J references using MiTCR v1.1. Analysis was restricted to V-J combinations with a frequency above 0.0001, which covered about 99% of repertoires. For each V-J combination, a TCR clonal expansion and chaos score was defined as the ratio of F50 clonal expansion to chaos observed in the TCRdist matrix. Welch's t-statistics and random forest were used to reduce features to 10 to 15 V-J combinations, which were fed into a naive Bayes classifier. The similarity between thyroid and blood repertoires was quantified using the Morisita-Horn index. TCRdb trimmed the raw reads at Q25, called clones with MiXCR and kept productive beta chains. Entries are consolidated by CDR3 protein sequence, retaining the most common genes and DNA. The V and J calls and clone size come from TCRdb's table, not from the authors' own analysis. Here the sample has under 350,000 distinct CDR3 sequences; roughly 15% occur a single time. The ten largest clones capture 12% of the sample.

From the germline V gene, CDR1 is MDHEN and CDR2 is SYDVKM. V and J are truncated by 6 bases and 4 bases respectively, leaving an intervening sequence of 12 bases. There are 13 amino acids in the CDR3, from cysteine to phenylalanine inclusive. The CDR3 DNA has 39 bases and is translated from base 1. This clonotype has ten or more counts. The specificity of this receptor is unknown. Base qualities are not provided; no much larger clone lies one nucleotide away. General findings and caveats noted by the study authors: Among expanded thyroid clonotypes with frequency above 0.001, most also showed up in blood, which suggests that blood repertoires may reflect the thyroid immune response. In validation, the model predicted ophthalmopathy progression with nearly 71% sensitivity and roughly 78% specificity; some 13 predicted patients were CT-confirmed with GO in a median of approximately six months. Ophthalmopathy was separated from stable hyperthyroidism by the 13-signature model with about 88% sensitivity and about 83% specificity in cross-validation and with 80%/75% in the test set. Sample size was not statistically predetermined, and group allocation was not concealed from the investigators.

Source material: peripheral blood. The chain is encoded by TRBV28 joined to TRBJ1-2; TRBD1 is a possible D gene, resting on 6 matching bases. The clonotype was recovered from an adult man with Graves' ophthalmopathy. The CDR3 is CASSTGHGYGYTF. DNA sequence: TGTGCCAGCAGCACGGGACACGGCTATGGCTACACCTTC.